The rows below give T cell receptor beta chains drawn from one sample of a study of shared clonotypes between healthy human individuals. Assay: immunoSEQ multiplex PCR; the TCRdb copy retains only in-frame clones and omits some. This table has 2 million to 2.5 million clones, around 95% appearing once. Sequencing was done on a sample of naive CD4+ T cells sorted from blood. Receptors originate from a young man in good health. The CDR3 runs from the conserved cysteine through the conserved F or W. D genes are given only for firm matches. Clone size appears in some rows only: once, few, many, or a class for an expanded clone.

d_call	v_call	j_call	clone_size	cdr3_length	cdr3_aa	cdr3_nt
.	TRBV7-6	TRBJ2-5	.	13	CASSLGYQETQYF	TGTGCCAGCAGCTTGGGGTACCAAGAGACCCAGTACTTC
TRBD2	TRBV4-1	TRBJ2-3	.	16	CASSYGLVTQWDTQYF	TGCGCCAGCAGCTATGGACTAGTGACACAGTGGGATACGCAGTATTTT
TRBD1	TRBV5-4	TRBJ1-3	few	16	CASSPGDRISGNTIYF	TGTGCCAGCAGCCCGGGGGACAGGATCTCTGGAAACACCATATATTTT
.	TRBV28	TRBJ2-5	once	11	CASSLRETQYF	TGTGCCAGCAGTTTGCGCGAGACCCAGTACTTC
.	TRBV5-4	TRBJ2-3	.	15	CASSLDSGYTDTQYF	TGTGCCAGCAGCTTGGACTCGGGATACACAGATACGCAGTATTTT
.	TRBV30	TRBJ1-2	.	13	CAWSAGGNYGYTF	TGTGCCTGGAGTGCCGGGGGGAACTATGGCTACACCTTC
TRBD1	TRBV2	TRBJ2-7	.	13	CASRWDSSYEQYF	TGTGCCAGCAGATGGGACAGCTCCTACGAGCAGTACTTC
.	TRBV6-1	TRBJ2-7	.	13	CASSEVLSYEQYF	TGTGCCAGCAGTGAAGTCCTCAGCTACGAGCAGTACTTC
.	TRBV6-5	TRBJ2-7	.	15	CASSYSGGGTYEQYF	TGTGCCAGCAGTTACTCGGGTGGGGGGACCTACGAGCAGTACTTC
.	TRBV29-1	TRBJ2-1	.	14	CSGTGGLGYNEQFF	TGCAGCGGGACCGGGGGGCTCGGTTACAATGAGCAGTTCTTC